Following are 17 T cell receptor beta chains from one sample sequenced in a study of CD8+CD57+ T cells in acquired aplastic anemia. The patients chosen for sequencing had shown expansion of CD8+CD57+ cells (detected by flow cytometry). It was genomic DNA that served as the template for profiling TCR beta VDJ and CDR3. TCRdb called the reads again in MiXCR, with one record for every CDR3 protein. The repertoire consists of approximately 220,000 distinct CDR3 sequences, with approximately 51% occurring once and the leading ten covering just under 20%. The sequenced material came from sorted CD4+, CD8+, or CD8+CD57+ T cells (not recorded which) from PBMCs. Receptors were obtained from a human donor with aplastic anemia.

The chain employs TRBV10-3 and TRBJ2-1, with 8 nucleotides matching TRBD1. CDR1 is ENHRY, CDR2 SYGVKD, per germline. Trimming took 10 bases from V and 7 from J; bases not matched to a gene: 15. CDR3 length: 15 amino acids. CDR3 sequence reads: CASEPGQGARNEQFF. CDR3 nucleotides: TGTGCCAGCGAACCGGGGCAGGGGGCTAGGAATGAGCAGTTCTTC.

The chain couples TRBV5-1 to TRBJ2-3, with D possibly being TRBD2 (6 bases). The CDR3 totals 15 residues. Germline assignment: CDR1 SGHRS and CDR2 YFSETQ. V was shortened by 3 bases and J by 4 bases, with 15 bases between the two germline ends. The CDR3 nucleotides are TGCGCCAGCAGCTCAGTGTACGGCGGGGCAGATACGCAGTATTTT. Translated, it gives CASSSVYGGADTQYF.

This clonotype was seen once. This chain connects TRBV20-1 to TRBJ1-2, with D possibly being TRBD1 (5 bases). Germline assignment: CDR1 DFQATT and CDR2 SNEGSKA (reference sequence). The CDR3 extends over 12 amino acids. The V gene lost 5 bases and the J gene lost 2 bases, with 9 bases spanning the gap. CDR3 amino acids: CSALRDNYGYTF. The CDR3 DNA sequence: TGCAGTGCTCTCCGGGACAACTATGGCTACACCTTC.

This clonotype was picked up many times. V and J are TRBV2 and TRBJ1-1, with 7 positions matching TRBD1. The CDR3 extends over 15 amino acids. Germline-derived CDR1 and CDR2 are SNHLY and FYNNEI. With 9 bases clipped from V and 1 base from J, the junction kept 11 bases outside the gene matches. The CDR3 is CASTWDRPQNTEAFF. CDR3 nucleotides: TGTGCCAGTACCTGGGACAGACCCCAGAACACTGAAGCTTTCTTT.

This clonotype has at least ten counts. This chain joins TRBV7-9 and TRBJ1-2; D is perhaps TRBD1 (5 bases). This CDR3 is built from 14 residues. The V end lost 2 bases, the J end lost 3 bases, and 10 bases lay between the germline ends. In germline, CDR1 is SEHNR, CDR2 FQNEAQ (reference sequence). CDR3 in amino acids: CASSLTGQHYGYTF. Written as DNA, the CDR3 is TGTGCCAGCAGCTTAACGGGGCAGCACTATGGCTACACCTTC. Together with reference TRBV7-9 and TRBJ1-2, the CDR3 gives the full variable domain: DTGVSQNPRHKITKRGQNVTFRCDPISEHNRLYWYRQTLGQGPEFLTYFQNEAQLEKSRLLSDRFSAERPKGSFSTLEIQRTEQGDSAMYLCASSLTGQHYGYTFGSGTRLTVV.

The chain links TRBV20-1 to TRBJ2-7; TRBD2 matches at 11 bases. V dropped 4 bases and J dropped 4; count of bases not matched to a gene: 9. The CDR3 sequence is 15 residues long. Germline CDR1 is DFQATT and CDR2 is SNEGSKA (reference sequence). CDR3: CSAKQPGLAEYEQYF. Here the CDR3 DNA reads TGCAGTGCTAAGCAGCCGGGACTAGCGGAGTACGAGCAGTACTTC.

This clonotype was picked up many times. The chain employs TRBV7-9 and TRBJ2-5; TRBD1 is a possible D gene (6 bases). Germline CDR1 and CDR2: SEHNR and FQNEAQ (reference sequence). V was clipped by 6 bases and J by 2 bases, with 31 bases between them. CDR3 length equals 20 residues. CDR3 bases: TGTGCCAGCAGTATTACAGGGCTTAGGGCTCCCTCAACCTCTCAAGAGACCCAGTACTTC. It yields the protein CASSITGLRAPSTSQETQYF. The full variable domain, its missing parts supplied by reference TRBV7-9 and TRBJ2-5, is DTGVSQNPRHKITKRGQNVTFRCDPISEHNRLYWYRQTLGQGPEFLTYFQNEAQLEKSRLLSDRFSAERPKGSFSTLEIQRTEQGDSAMYLCASSITGLRAPSTSQETQYFGPGTRLLVL.

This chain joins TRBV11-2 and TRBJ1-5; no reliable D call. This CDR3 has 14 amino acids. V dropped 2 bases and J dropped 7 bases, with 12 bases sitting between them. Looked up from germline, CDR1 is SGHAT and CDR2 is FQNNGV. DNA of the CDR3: TGTGCCAGCAGCTTAAACAATCCAGCACAGCCCCAGCATTTT. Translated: CASSLNNPAQPQHF.

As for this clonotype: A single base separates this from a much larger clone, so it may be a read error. The CDR3 nucleotides read TGTGCCGGCAGCCGAATTGGGACAGGGGGTGGCTACACCTTC. Its protein product is CAGSRIGTGGGYTF. The V call is TRBV6-6, the J call TRBJ1-2; TRBD1 matches 11 bases. CDR3 length equals 14 residues. CDR1 is MNHNY and CDR2 is SVGAGI in the germline V gene (reference sequence).

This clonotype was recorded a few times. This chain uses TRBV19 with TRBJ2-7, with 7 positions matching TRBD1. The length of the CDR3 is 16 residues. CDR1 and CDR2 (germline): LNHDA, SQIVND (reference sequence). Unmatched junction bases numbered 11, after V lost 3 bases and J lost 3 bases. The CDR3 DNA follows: TGTGCCAGTAGTATCTCCGCCGGGACAGTCTTCTACGAGCAGTACTTC. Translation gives CASSISAGTVFYEQYF.

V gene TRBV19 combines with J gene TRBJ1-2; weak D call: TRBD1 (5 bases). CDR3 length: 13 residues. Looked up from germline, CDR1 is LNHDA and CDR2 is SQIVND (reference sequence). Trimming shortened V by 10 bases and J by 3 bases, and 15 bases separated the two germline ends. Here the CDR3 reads CATRSSGDYGYTF. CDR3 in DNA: TGTGCCACCCGATCATCGGGGGACTATGGCTACACCTTC.

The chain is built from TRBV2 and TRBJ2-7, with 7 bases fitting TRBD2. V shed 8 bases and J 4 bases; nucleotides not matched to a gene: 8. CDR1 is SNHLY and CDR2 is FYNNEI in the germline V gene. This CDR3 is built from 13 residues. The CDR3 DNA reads TGTGCCAGCCAACGGGACTACCTTTACGAGCAGTACTTC. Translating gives CASQRDYLYEQYF.

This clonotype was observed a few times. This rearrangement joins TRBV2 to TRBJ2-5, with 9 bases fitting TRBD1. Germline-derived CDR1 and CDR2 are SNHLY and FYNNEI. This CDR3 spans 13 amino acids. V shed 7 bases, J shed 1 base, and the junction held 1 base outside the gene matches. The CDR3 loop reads CASKGQGQETQYF. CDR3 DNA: TGTGCCAGCAAGGGACAGGGCCAAGAGACCCAGTACTTC.

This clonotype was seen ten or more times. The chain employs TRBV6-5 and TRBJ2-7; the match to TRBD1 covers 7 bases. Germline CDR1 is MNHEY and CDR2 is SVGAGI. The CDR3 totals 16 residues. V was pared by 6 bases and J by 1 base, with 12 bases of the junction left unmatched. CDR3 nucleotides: TGTGCCAGCAGCCTCGATGGGGACAGTGGGTCCTACGAGCAGTACTTC. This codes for CASSLDGDSGSYEQYF.

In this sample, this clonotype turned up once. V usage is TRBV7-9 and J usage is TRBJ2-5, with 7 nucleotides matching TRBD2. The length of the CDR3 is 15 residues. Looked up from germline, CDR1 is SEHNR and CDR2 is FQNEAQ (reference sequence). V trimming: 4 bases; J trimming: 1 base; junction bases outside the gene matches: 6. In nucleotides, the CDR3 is TGTGCCAGCAGCTCAAACCTAGCGGCCCAAGAGACCCAGTACTTC. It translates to CASSSNLAAQETQYF. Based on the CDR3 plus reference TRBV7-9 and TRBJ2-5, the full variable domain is DTGVSQNPRHKITKRGQNVTFRCDPISEHNRLYWYRQTLGQGPEFLTYFQNEAQLEKSRLLSDRFSAERPKGSFSTLEIQRTEQGDSAMYLCASSSNLAAQETQYFGPGTRLLVL.

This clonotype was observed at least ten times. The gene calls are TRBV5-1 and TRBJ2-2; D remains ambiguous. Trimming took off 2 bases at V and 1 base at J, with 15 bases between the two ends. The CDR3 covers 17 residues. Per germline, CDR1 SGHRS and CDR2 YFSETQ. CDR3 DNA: TGCGCCAGCAGCTTAGATGGTAGCAAGGGGAACACCGGGGAGCTGTTTTTT. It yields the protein CASSLDGSKGNTGELFF.

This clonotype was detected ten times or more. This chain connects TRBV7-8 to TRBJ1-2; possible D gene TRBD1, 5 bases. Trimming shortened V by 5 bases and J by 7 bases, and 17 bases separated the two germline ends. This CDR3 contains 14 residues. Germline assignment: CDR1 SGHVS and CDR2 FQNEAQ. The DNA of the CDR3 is TGTGCCAGCAGCCACGGAATGCAGGGTGGTGGCTACACCTTC. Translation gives CASSHGMQGGGYTF.